A selection of T cell receptor beta chains follows, all from one sample in a study of somatic mutations in cytotoxic T cells in rheumatoid arthritis. Some clones are missing from TCRdb's copy, which holds only in-frame ones; the method was immunoSEQ multiplex PCR. The sample lists about 7,400 clones, 80% to 90% occurring once. Sequencing was performed on CD8+ T cells sorted from blood. These receptors originate from a woman aged 65 to 85 with rheumatoid arthritis. Each CDR3 is given with its conserved first and last residue. A D gene is named only where the DNA matches it firmly. Size tells how often a clone was seen (once, few, many) or the class of an expanded clone, and some rows leave it out.

D	size	V	J	CDR3	DNA
.	.	TRBV28	TRBJ1-3	CASSLSGGSSSGNTIYF	TGTGCCAGCAGTTTATCGGGAGGTTCGAGCTCTGGAAACACCATATATTTT
TRBD1	.	TRBV5-8	TRBJ2-1	CAIIHPGTGIYNEQFF	TGTGCCATCATACATCCCGGGACAGGGATCTACAATGAGCAGTTCTTC
TRBD2	.	TRBV11-3	TRBJ2-7	CASSPEGLAGRYYEQYF	TGTGCCAGCAGCCCAGAAGGCCTAGCGGGACGATACTACGAGCAGTACTTC
.	once	TRBV7-6	TRBJ1-4	CASSPYQGKTTNEKLFF	TGTGCCAGCAGCCCTTACCAGGGGAAGACAACTAATGAAAAACTGTTTTTT
.	.	TRBV7-8	TRBJ2-1	CASSPYVYAYNEQFF	TGTGCCAGCAGCCCCTACGTTTACGCCTACAATGAGCAGTTCTTC
TRBD1	.	TRBV27	TRBJ2-7	CASSTGAFGYEQYF	TGTGCCAGCAGCACAGGGGCTTTCGGCTACGAGCAGTACTTC
TRBD2	.	TRBV27	TRBJ2-6	CASTTVLAGGLSGANVLTF	TGTGCCAGCACCACCGTTCTAGCGGGAGGATTATCCGGGGCCAACGTCCTGACTTTC
TRBD1	.	TRBV11-3	TRBJ2-1	CASSSFTGTDYNEQFF	TGTGCCAGCAGCTCCTTCACCGGGACAGATTACAATGAGCAGTTCTTC
TRBD2	.	TRBV7-9	TRBJ2-3	CASSSGLAGLSTDTQYF	TGTGCCAGCAGCTCCGGACTAGCGGGACTCTCCACAGATACGCAGTATTTT
.	once	TRBV7-7	TRBJ2-7	CASSLAERGLSEQYF	TGTGCTAGCAGCTTAGCGGAGAGGGGGCTCTCCGAGCAGTACTTC
TRBD1	.	TRBV19	TRBJ1-5	CASNTQGVNQPQHF	TGTGCCAGTAACACACAGGGGGTCAATCAGCCCCAGCATTTT
.	.	TRBV4-3	TRBJ2-2	CASSQRTTHRDIGELFF	TGCGCCAGCAGCCAAAGAACCACACACAGGGATATCGGGGAGCTGTTTTTT
TRBD1	.	TRBV7-2	TRBJ2-3	CASSSPRDRVEDTQYF	TGTGCCAGCAGCTCTCCCCGGGACAGGGTTGAAGATACGCAGTATTTT
.	.	TRBV5-4	TRBJ1-6	CASSPPGRGLPNSPLHF	TGTGCCAGCAGCCCTCCCGGAAGGGGACTGCCTAATTCCCCCCTCCACTTT
TRBD1	.	TRBV4-3	TRBJ2-7	CASSQGTGDYEQYF	TGCGCCAGCAGCCAAGGGACAGGGGACTACGAGCAGTACTTC
.	once	TRBV27	TRBJ1-1	CASSKSAGTRTEAFF	TGTGCCAGCAGCAAGTCAGCCGGGACACGTACTGAAGCTTTCTTT
.	.	TRBV19	TRBJ1-1	CASTHPRGIEAFF	TGTGCCAGTACCCACCCTCGGGGGATTGAAGCTTTCTTT
TRBD2	.	TRBV9	TRBJ2-1	CASSVVASGSNEQFF	TGTGCCAGCAGCGTAGTAGCTAGCGGGAGCAATGAGCAGTTCTTC
TRBD1	.	TRBV11-3	TRBJ1-2	CASSLGTGGGPDGYTF	TGTGCCAGCAGCTTAGGAACAGGGGGCGGTCCGGACGGCTACACCTTC
.	.	TRBV5-4	TRBJ2-5	CASSLGSSYETQYF	TGTGCCAGCAGCTTGGGTAGCAGCTACGAGACCCAGTACTTC
TRBD1	.	TRBV4-1	TRBJ2-5	CASSQEGTGGPYQETQYF	TGCGCCAGCAGCCAAGAGGGGACAGGGGGGCCATACCAAGAGACCCAGTACTTC
.	.	TRBV4-1	TRBJ1-6	CASSTREGNSPLHF	TGCGCCAGCAGCACCCGGGAGGGAAATTCACCCCTCCACTTT
.	.	TRBV7-9	TRBJ2-7	CASSLAMEQAGEQYF	TGTGCCAGCAGCTTAGCGATGGAGCAAGCAGGGGAGCAGTACTTC
TRBD2	.	TRBV29-1	TRBJ2-1	CSVEGGGSGEQFF	TGCAGCGTTGAAGGGGGCGGGAGTGGTGAGCAGTTCTTC
.	.	TRBV6-1	TRBJ2-7	CASSEGGPQAQTYEQYF	TGTGCCAGCAGTGAGGGGGGACCCCAGGCCCAAACCTACGAGCAGTACTTC
.	.	TRBV2	TRBJ2-1	CASTQGDTLYNEQFF	TGTGCCAGCACCCAAGGGGATACCCTTTACAATGAGCAGTTCTTC
.	.	TRBV13	TRBJ1-1	CASSLGRRVNTEAFF	TGTGCCAGCAGCTTAGGTAGAAGAGTGAACACTGAAGCTTTCTTT
TRBD2	.	TRBV10-3	TRBJ2-5	CAISPGTSGHAGETQYF	TGTGCCATCAGCCCCGGGACTAGCGGGCATGCGGGAGAGACCCAGTACTTC
.	.	TRBV15	TRBJ2-3	CATSTGQKRTDTQYF	TGTGCCACCAGCACTGGACAGAAAAGGACAGATACGCAGTATTTT
.	.	TRBV7-2	TRBJ2-7	CASSRRGVSYEQYF	TGTGCCAGCAGCCGGCGCGGAGTGTCCTACGAGCAGTACTTC
.	.	TRBV7-2	TRBJ2-7	CASRSKSGTYEQYF	TGTGCCAGCCGATCGAAGTCCGGGACCTACGAGCAGTACTTC
.	.	TRBV5-4	TRBJ2-7	CASSFEGGNSYEQYF	TGTGCCAGCAGCTTTGAGGGAGGTAACTCCTACGAGCAGTACTTC
.	.	TRBV6-6	TRBJ1-1	CASRIRDLKGEAFF	TGTGCCAGCAGGATTCGGGATCTCAAGGGTGAGGCTTTCTTT
.	.	TRBV5-5	TRBJ1-3	CASSQTWSSGNTIYF	TGTGCCAGCAGCCAGACCTGGAGCTCTGGAAACACCATATATTTT
.	.	TRBV11-3	TRBJ2-2	CASSRTTQLFF	TGTGCCAGCAGCCGGACAACCCAGCTGTTTTTT
TRBD1	.	TRBV10-3	TRBJ2-5	CAISRDSPRETQYF	TGTGCCATCAGCCGGGACAGCCCCCGGGAGACCCAGTACTTC
.	.	TRBV4-2	TRBJ2-7	CASSQATTMLSEQYF	TGTGCCAGCAGCCAAGCTACTACTATGCTCTCCGAGCAGTACTTC
TRBD1	.	TRBV25-1	TRBJ1-2	CASSDVAGTGGEGYTF	TGTGCCAGCAGTGACGTAGCCGGGACAGGAGGAGAGGGCTACACCTTC
.	once	TRBV5-6	TRBJ2-5	CASSWGRETQYF	TGTGCCAGCAGCTGGGGGCGGGAGACCCAGTACTTC
.	few	TRBV6-6	TRBJ2-7	CASSYSTPSYEQYF	TGTGCCAGCAGTTACTCGACACCCTCCTACGAGCAGTACTTC
TRBD2	once	TRBV5-6	TRBJ2-1	CASSTSRGSYNEQFF	TGTGCCAGCAGCACCTCGCGGGGGTCCTACAATGAGCAGTTCTTC
.	once	TRBV14	TRBJ2-7	CASSQERGAGYEQYF	TGTGCCAGCAGCCAAGAACGGGGAGCGGGCTACGAGCAGTACTTC
TRBD1	.	TRBV7-2	TRBJ1-1	CASSRGQNEAFF	TGTGCCAGCAGCCGGGGACAGAATGAAGCTTTCTTT
TRBD2	.	TRBV29-1	TRBJ2-3	CSVETSGSRHFTQYF	TGCAGCGTTGAAACTAGCGGGAGCCGTCATTTTACGCAGTATTTT
TRBD1	.	TRBV5-6	TRBJ2-4	CASSLAYLDRANIQYF	TGTGCCAGCAGCTTGGCGTATCTGGACAGGGCAAACATTCAGTACTTC
.	few	TRBV11-3	TRBJ1-2	CASSLGDIDGYTF	TGTGCCAGCAGCTTAGGAGACATAGATGGCTACACCTTC
.	.	TRBV6-6	TRBJ2-5	CASSYMGEETQYF	TGTGCCAGCAGTTACATGGGCGAAGAGACCCAGTACTTC
TRBD1	once	TRBV7-6	TRBJ2-7	CASSRGQGYEQYF	TGTGCCAGCAGCCGGGGACAGGGCTACGAGCAGTACTTC
.	.	TRBV4-3	TRBJ1-5	CASSQEKVISSGGNQPQHF	TGCGCCAGCAGCCAAGAAAAGGTTATCAGTTCAGGTGGCAATCAGCCCCAGCATTTT
.	few	TRBV5-4	TRBJ1-1	CASRSGWGTEAFF	TGTGCCAGCAGGTCAGGGTGGGGAACTGAAGCTTTCTTT
TRBD2	.	TRBV9	TRBJ2-1	CASSVGGLAGYNEQFF	TGTGCCAGCAGCGTAGGGGGACTAGCGGGCTACAATGAGCAGTTCTTC
TRBD1	.	TRBV27	TRBJ1-2	CASRTGSYGYTF	TGTGCCAGCAGGACAGGGAGCTATGGCTACACCTTC
TRBD1	.	TRBV5-4	TRBJ1-2	CASSLAPGGDYYGYTF	TGTGCCAGCAGCTTGGCCCCAGGGGGCGACTACTATGGCTACACCTTC
.	.	TRBV10-2	TRBJ2-1	CASSTSPTYNEQFF	TGCGCCAGCAGTACTAGCCCCACCTACAATGAGCAGTTCTTC
.	.	TRBV19	TRBJ2-5	CASSIEGNQETQYF	TGTGCCAGTAGTATTGAGGGCAACCAAGAGACCCAGTACTTC
TRBD2	.	TRBV9	TRBJ2-7	CASSVESGSGSSYEQYF	TGTGCCAGCAGCGTAGAATCGGGTAGCGGGAGCTCCTACGAGCAGTACTTC